This T cell receptor (beta chain) came from a study of radiotherapy plus CTLA-4 blockade in lung cancer. On the study more broadly: Objective responses occurred in about a sixth of patients; around 30% had disease control. Study findings and constraints: Following radiotherapy plus ipilimumab, tumor-derived TCR clones expanded in the blood.

In germline, CDR1 is KGHSH, CDR2 LQKENI. The CDR3 runs 16 residues. The V segment lost 0 bases and the J segment 2 bases; nucleotides outside the gene matches: 6. TCRdb's copy holds only in-frame clones and misses some; the assay was immunoSEQ multiplex PCR. Here the sample spans approximately 76,000 clones, over 70% being singletons. This clone turned up a few times. Its antigen remains unidentified. V is TRBV18 and J is TRBJ2-7, with 8 bases identical to TRBD1. This specimen was peripheral blood, taken from a patient treated with radiotherapy plus ipilimumab. This clonotype was sampled from a human donor with non-small cell lung cancer who had a partial response to radiotherapy plus ipilimumab. Some clones in this sample may be carry-over from other donors' samples. The DNA for the CDR3 is TGTGCCAGCTCACCACCGGTGAGGACAGGGCCCTACGAGCAGTACTTC. It specifies CASSPPVRTGPYEQYF. Together with reference TRBV18 and TRBJ2-7, the CDR3 gives the full variable domain: NAGVMQNPRHLVRRRGQEARLRCSPMKGHSHVYWYRQLPEEGLKFMVYLQKENIIDESGMPKERFSAEFPKEGPSILRIQQVVRGDSAAYFCASSPPVRTGPYEQYFGPGTRLTVT.